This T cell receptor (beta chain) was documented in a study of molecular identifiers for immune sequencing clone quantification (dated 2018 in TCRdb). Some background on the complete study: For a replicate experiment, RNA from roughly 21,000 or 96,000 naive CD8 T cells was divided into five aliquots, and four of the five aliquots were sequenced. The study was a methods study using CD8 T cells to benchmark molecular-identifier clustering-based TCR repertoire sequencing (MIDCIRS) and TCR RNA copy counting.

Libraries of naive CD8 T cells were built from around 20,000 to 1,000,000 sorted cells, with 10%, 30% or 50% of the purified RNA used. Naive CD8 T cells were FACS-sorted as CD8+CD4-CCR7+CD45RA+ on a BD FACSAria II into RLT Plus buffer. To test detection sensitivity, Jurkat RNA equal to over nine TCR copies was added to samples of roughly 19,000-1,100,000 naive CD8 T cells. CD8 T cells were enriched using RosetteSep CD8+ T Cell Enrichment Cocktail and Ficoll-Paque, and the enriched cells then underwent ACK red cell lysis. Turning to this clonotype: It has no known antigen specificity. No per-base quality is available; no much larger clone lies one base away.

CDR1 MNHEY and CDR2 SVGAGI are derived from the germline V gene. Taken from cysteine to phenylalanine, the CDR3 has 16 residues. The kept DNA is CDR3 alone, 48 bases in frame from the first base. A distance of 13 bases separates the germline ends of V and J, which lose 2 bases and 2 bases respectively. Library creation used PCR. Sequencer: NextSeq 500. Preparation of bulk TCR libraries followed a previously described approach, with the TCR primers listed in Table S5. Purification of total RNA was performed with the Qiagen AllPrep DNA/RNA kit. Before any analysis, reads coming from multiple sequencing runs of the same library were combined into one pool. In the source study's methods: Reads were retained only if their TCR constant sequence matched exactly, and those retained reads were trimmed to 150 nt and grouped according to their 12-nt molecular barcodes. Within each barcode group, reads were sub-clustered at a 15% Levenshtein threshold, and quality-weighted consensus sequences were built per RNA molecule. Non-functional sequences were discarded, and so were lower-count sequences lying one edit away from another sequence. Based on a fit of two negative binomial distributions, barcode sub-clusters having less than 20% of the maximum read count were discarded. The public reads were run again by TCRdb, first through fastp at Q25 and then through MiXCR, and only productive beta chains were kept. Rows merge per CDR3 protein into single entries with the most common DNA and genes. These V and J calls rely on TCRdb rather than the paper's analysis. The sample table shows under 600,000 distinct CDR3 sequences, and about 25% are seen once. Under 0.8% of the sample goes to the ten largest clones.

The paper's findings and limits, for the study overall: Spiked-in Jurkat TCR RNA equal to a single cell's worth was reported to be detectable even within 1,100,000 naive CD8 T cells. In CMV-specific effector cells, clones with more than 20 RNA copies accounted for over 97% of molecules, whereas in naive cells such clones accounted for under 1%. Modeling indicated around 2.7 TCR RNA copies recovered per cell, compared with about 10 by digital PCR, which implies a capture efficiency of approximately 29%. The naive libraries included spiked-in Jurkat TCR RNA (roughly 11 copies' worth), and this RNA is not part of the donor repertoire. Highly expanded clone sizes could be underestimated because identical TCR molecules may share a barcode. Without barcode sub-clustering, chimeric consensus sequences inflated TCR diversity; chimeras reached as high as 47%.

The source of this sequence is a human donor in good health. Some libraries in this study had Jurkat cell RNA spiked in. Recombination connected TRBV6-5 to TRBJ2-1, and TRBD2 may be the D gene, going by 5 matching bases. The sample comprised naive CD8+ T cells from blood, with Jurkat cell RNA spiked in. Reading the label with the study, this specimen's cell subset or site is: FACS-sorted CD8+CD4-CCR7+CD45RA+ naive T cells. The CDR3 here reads CASSYRTPQPYNEQFF. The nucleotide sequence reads TGTGCCAGCAGTTACCGGACTCCCCAGCCCTACAATGAGCAGTTCTTC.